The rows below give T cell receptor beta chains drawn from one sample of a study of blood T cell repertoires in COVID-19. The assay was immunoSEQ multiplex PCR, and TCRdb's table has in-frame clones only and misses some. This table holds about 29,000 clones, around 90% found once. Sequencing used peripheral blood. These receptors were obtained from a human donor in a cohort sampled during active COVID-19. CDR3s include the opening cysteine and the closing phenylalanine or tryptophan. The D gene is left open where the match is weak. Expanded clones get a size class; other rows say once, few or many, or leave the size out.

d_call	v_call	j_call	clone_size	cdr3_aa	cdr3_nt
.	TRBV18	TRBJ1-1	.	CASSPPTANTEAFF	TGTGCCAGCTCACCACCGACAGCGAACACTGAAGCTTTCTTT
TRBD1	TRBV19	TRBJ1-5	.	CASSGTVPSNQPQHF	TGTGCCAGTAGTGGGACAGTACCCTCCAATCAGCCCCAGCATTTT
TRBD1	TRBV6-5	TRBJ2-6	few	CASSWDSAGANVLTF	TGTGCCAGCAGTTGGGACAGCGCTGGGGCCAACGTCCTGACTTTC
.	TRBV28	TRBJ2-1	once	CASSSGQYNEQFF	TGTGCCAGCAGTTCCGGACAGTACAATGAGCAGTTCTTC
.	TRBV12-3/TRBV12-4	TRBJ1-1	.	CASREGDLREVF	TGTGCCAGCAGGGAGGGTGACCTCCGGGAGGTCTTT
TRBD2	TRBV7-9	TRBJ2-1	.	CASSALAGDRAYNEQFF	TGTGCCAGCTCCGCACTAGCGGGGGACCGAGCCTACAATGAGCAGTTCTTC
TRBD1	TRBV29-1	TRBJ2-7	once	CSAGQGYEQYF	TGCAGCGCGGGACAGGGCTACGAGCAGTACTTC
.	TRBV18	TRBJ2-2	.	CASSPALGGPANTGELFF	TGTGCCAGCTCACCGGCCCTCGGGGGACCCGCGAACACCGGGGAGCTGTTTTTT
TRBD1	TRBV2	TRBJ2-3	.	CASSEARDRGTDTQYF	TGTGCCAGCAGTGAAGCGCGGGACAGGGGCACAGATACGCAGTATTTT
TRBD1	TRBV18	TRBJ2-2	.	CASSPAPGTAGELFF	TGTGCCAGCTCACCAGCCCCCGGGACAGCCGGGGAGCTGTTTTTT
TRBD1	TRBV15	TRBJ1-5	.	CATSTGQGRGNQPQHF	TGTGCCACCAGCACGGGACAGGGGAGAGGCAATCAGCCCCAGCATTTT
TRBD1	TRBV30	TRBJ2-3	.	CAWRDPGTGRPYGTDTQYF	TGTGCCTGGAGAGACCCCGGGACAGGGAGGCCTTATGGGACAGATACGCAGTATTTT
.	TRBV7-8	TRBJ2-5	.	CASSPQETQYF	TGTGCCAGCAGCCCTCAAGAGACCCAGTACTTC
TRBD1	TRBV12-3/TRBV12-4	TRBJ2-7	.	CASSLNRDRANF	TGTGCCAGCAGTTTAAATCGCGACAGGGCAAACTTC
TRBD2	TRBV9	TRBJ2-5	once	CASSLGLAEETQYF	TGTGCCAGCAGCCTGGGACTAGCGGAAGAGACCCAGTACTTC
TRBD1	TRBV18	TRBJ1-6	.	CASSPVGQANSPLHF	TGTGCCAGCTCACCCGTGGGACAGGCAAATTCACCCCTCCACTTT
.	TRBV6-5	TRBJ1-6	.	CASRRELNSPLHF	TGTGCCAGCAGGCGGGAACTGAATTCACCCCTCCACTTT